Below, 5 T cell receptor beta chains from the same sample are listed, as sequenced in a study of T cells in Graves' hyperthyroidism and ophthalmopathy. There were TCR beta CDR3 regions amplified from RNA transcripts. The HTBI primer set drove a first-round RT-PCR of the TCR CDR3. TCRdb reprocessed the multiplex PCR reads via MiXCR and lists one record per CDR3 protein. Of hundreds of thousands of distinct CDR3 sequences detected, roughly 40% appear once; the ten largest clones hold roughly 8.3%. The sequencing input was blood. The receptors derive from a young man with Graves' hyperthyroidism.

The chain uses TRBV24-1 and TRBJ2-2, with D perhaps given as TRBD1 or TRBD2 (5 bases each). The CDR3 covers 14 residues. The V and J ends lost 11 bases and 7 bases respectively, with 19 bases between them. Germline V CDR1 and CDR2: KGHDR, SFDVKD. The CDR3 DNA reads as TGTGCCAGCAGGGTCCACGGGGCGAGCGGGGAGCTGTTTTTT. Its translation is CASRVHGASGELFF.

The V and J genes are TRBV7-2 and TRBJ1-5, with D hard to call. V lost 5 bases, J lost 5 bases, and 22 bases lay in between. Looked up from germline, CDR1 is SGHTA and CDR2 is FQGNSA. This CDR3 comprises 17 residues. The CDR3: CASSQGRMTTGDQPQHF. CDR3 DNA sequence: TGTGCCAGCAGCCAAGGACGAATGACAACCGGGGATCAGCCCCAGCATTTT.

As for this clonotype: One end of the junction does not line up with germline, which may come from a read error. The V call is TRBV15, the J call TRBJ2-7; no definite D call. Per the germline V gene, CDR1 is LNHNV and CDR2 is YYDKDF (reference sequence). This CDR3 is 14 amino acids long. CDR3 in amino acids: CATSISGGSYKQYF. DNA of the CDR3: TGTGCCACCAGCATAAGTGGCGGTAGCTACAAGCAGTACTTC. The variable domain in full, with the rest retrieved from reference TRBV15 and TRBJ2-7, is DAMVIQNPRYQVTQFGKPVTLSCSQTLNHNVMYWYQQKSSQAPKLLFHYYDKDFNNEADTPDNFQSRRPNTSFCFLDIRSPGLGDTAMYLCATSISGGSYKQYFGPGTRLTVT.

V is TRBV4-2 and J is TRBJ2-5; 8 nucleotides agree with TRBD1. Germline trimming cut 4 bases from V and 5 bases from J; bases unmatched to any gene: 9. The CDR3 has 15 amino acids. Germline assignment: CDR1 LGHNA and CDR2 YNFKEQ. CDR3 DNA: TGTGCCAGCAGCCCCTGGACAGGGTCCGGGGAGACCCAGTACTTC. Amino acid sequence: CASSPWTGSGETQYF.

V gene TRBV6-5 combines with J gene TRBJ2-7, with 8 bases matching TRBD1. CDR3 length: 14 amino acids. Germline V CDR1 and CDR2: MNHEY, SVGAGI. V shed 2 bases and J 5 bases; nucleotides not matched to a gene: 5. The CDR3 sequence: CASSYLGQGHEQYF. The CDR3 nucleotides are TGTGCCAGCAGTTACCTTGGACAGGGCCACGAGCAGTACTTC.